Included here is one T cell receptor (beta chain) sequence, with context. The antigen it recognizes is unknown. There are no base qualities to consult, and no much larger clone falls within one base. The data originate from a study of technical replicates of blood from several donors (dated by TCRdb to between 2016 and 2019). Library construction relied on the immunoSEQ multiplex PCR assay. Drawn from immuneACCESS, this table holds only the in-frame rearrangements with V and J called that TCRdb kept. Clones are partly lost; checked studies trace under half to an unresolved V gene and leave the rest unexplained. The sample contains 75,000 to 100,000 clones, about 94% of them found a single time. Jointly, the top ten make up around 0.37% of the sample. Counted from cysteine to phenylalanine, this CDR3 has 14 amino acids. Only the CDR3 part of the read is kept: 42 bases, read in frame from the first base. As encoded in the germline V gene (reference sequence), CDR1 is LNHDA while CDR2 is SQIVND. The germline V end is reduced by 4 bases and the J end by 4 bases; junction bases left unmatched: 6.

Material: T cells isolated from PBMCs. This receptor was identified in a human donor in good health. This chain is built from TRBV19 and TRBJ1-2; 7 bases in between match TRBD1. In nucleotides, the sequence is TGTGCCAGTAGTACTGACAGGGTTGGCTATGGCTACACCTTC. Its coded protein is CASSTDRVGYGYTF.